The rows below give T cell receptor beta chains drawn from one sample of a study of CD8 T cells in ankylosing spondylitis. Using its own MiXCR run on the 5' RACE reads, TCRdb lists one record per CDR3 protein. Here the sample spans 750,000 to 850,000 distinct CDR3 sequences, 12% being singletons. The sequencing sample was made of blood, either unsorted or a sorted T cell fraction (not recorded which). Receptors originate from a male donor with ankylosing spondylitis. Both conserved end residues are part of each CDR3. A D gene is named only where the DNA matches it firmly.

19	TRBV4-3	TRBJ2-3	TRBD2	CASSQDRGSSGAFTDTQYF
19	TRBV29-1	TRBJ2-5	TRBD1	CSVEVSGQGWYLEVETQYF
14	TRBV12-3/TRBV12-4	TRBJ1-5	.	CASSLRQGVQPQHF
12	TRBV20-1	TRBJ1-3	.	CSATDIGNTIYF
15	TRBV12-3/TRBV12-4	TRBJ2-5	TRBD1	CASSLGDRAVETQYF
15	TRBV7-6	TRBJ2-5	TRBD2	CASSPRREVEETQYF
15	TRBV7-2	TRBJ2-3	.	CASSLKGIRTDTQYF
12	TRBV20-1	TRBJ2-3	.	CSAQPIRGTQYF
15	TRBV20-1	TRBJ2-7	.	CSARSPRGPGDEQYF
11	TRBV20-1	TRBJ2-5	.	CSAGREETQYF
12	TRBV7-9	TRBJ2-1	.	CASSYPRGEQFF
17	TRBV24-1	TRBJ2-2	.	CATSRTELPANTGELFF
14	TRBV27	TRBJ1-2	.	CASSPRLGDYGYTF
14	TRBV6-2/TRBV6-3	TRBJ1-5	.	CASSYDWGDQPQHF
14	TRBV2	TRBJ2-7	.	CASSQYGSSYEQYF
15	TRBV7-2	TRBJ2-7	TRBD1	CASSLASRGPYEQYF
13	TRBV2	TRBJ2-7	TRBD2	CASKDGGVYEQYF
13	TRBV6-4	TRBJ1-5	.	CATARDPNQPQHF
15	TRBV6-2/TRBV6-3	TRBJ2-7	TRBD2	CASSYSKGRGNEQYF
14	TRBV20-1	TRBJ2-7	TRBD1	CSANRDREPYEQYF
13	TRBV7-9	TRBJ1-5	.	CASSLGGRQPQHF
14	TRBV20-1	TRBJ2-7	TRBD1	CSAPLGTGAYEQYF
13	TRBV29-1	TRBJ1-1	.	CSVEQVLNTEAFF
12	TRBV20-1	TRBJ1-2	.	CSATQSLYGYTF
14	TRBV20-1	TRBJ2-7	TRBD2	CSARHASGGYEQYF
15	TRBV4-3	TRBJ1-1	TRBD1	CASSQVDRAGTEAFF
13	TRBV29-1	TRBJ2-7	TRBD2	CSVGGLVVSEQYF
15	TRBV29-1	TRBJ1-2	TRBD1	CSVGRDRGYGYGYTF
14	TRBV27	TRBJ2-3	.	CASSSGTLADTQYF
14	TRBV2	TRBJ1-4	TRBD1	CASADRGPGEKLFF
13	TRBV7-2	TRBJ1-2	.	CASSLAAEYGYTF
14	TRBV29-1	TRBJ2-1	TRBD2	CSVEDRNGGDEQFF
13	TRBV20-1	TRBJ1-4	.	CSASNGFFEKLFF
16	TRBV6-5	TRBJ2-7	.	CASSYSQLSGTYEQYF
15	TRBV4-2	TRBJ2-2	.	CASSPRTQNTGELFF
13	TRBV21-1	TRBJ2-3	.	CASSFRPKDTQYF
12	TRBV20-1	TRBJ2-5	.	CSALIFEETQYF
17	TRBV18	TRBJ1-1	.	CASSPQWGATMNTEAFF
13	TRBV12-3/TRBV12-4	TRBJ2-3	.	CASILESTDTQYF
15	TRBV7-2	TRBJ1-4	TRBD1	CASSLMPGQGRYLFF
13	TRBV10-3	TRBJ2-3	.	CAITIGVGDTQYF
14	TRBV7-2	TRBJ2-3	.	CASTLILVTDTQYF
17	TRBV5-6	TRBJ2-2	TRBD2	CASSYGLAGFGTGELFF
14	TRBV7-9	TRBJ1-2	.	CASSPGTAGYGYTF
13	TRBV5-1	TRBJ1-1	.	CASSYNYPYEAFF
14	TRBV10-3	TRBJ2-2	.	CAISESGSPGELFF
15	TRBV5-6	TRBJ2-3	TRBD2	CASSFGTSATDTQYF
12	TRBV6-6	TRBJ2-7	TRBD2	CASRVTSDEQYF